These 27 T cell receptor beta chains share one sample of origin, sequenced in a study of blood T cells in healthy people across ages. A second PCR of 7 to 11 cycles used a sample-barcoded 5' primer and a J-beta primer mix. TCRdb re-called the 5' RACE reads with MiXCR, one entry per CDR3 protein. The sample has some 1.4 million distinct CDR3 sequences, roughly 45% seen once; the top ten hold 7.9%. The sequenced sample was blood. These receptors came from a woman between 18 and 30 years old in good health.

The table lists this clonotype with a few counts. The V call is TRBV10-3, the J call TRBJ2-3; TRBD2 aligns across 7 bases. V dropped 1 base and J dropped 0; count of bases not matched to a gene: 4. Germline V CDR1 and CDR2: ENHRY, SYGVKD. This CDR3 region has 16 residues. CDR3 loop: CAISEYAGASTDTQYF. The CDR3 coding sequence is TGTGCCATCAGTGAGTACGCGGGAGCCAGCACAGATACGCAGTATTTT.

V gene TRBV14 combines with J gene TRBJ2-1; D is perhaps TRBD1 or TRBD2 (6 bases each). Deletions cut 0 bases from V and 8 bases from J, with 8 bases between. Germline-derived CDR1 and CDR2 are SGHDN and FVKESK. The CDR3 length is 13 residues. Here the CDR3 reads CASSQERGDEQFF. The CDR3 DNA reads TGTGCCAGCAGCCAAGAAAGGGGGGATGAGCAGTTCTTC.

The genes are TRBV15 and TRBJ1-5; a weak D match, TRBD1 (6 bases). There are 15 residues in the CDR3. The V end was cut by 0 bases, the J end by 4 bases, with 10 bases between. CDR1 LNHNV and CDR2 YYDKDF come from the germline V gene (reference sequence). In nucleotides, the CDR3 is TGTGCCACCAGCAGAGATTGGGGGGCTAATCAGCCCCAGCATTTT. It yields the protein CATSRDWGANQPQHF. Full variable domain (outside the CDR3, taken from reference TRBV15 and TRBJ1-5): DAMVIQNPRYQVTQFGKPVTLSCSQTLNHNVMYWYQQKSSQAPKLLFHYYDKDFNNEADTPDNFQSRRPNTSFCFLDIRSPGLGDTAMYLCATSRDWGANQPQHFGDGTRLSIL.

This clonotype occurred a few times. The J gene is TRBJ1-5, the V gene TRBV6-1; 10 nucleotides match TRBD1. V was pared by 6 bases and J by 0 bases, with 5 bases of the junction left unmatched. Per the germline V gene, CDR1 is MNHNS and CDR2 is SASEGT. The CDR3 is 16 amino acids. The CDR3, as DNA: TGTGCCAGCAGGGGGACAGGGGCGGGTAGCAATCAGCCCCAGCATTTT. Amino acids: CASRGTGAGSNQPQHF.

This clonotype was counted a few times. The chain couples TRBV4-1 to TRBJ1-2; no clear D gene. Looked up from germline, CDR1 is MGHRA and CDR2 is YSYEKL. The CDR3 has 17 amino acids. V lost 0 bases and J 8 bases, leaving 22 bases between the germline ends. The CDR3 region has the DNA TGCGCCAGCAGCCAAGATGCGGAGGTCTGGGCTATGGAGGGCTACACCTTC. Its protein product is CASSQDAEVWAMEGYTF.

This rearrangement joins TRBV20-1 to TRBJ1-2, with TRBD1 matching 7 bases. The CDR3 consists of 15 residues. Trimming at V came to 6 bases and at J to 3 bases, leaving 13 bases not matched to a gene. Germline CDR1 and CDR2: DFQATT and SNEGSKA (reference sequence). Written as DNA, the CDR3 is TGCAGTGCGGTCCCAGAGGGGGCGGTGGACTATGGCTACACCTTC. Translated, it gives CSAVPEGAVDYGYTF.

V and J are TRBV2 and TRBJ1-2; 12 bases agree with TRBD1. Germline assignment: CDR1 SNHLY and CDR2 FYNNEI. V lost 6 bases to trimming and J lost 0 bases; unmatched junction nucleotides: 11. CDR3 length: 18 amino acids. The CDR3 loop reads CASRALRDRGHPNYGYTF. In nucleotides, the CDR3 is TGTGCCAGCAGAGCCCTCAGGGACAGGGGGCACCCTAACTATGGCTACACCTTC.

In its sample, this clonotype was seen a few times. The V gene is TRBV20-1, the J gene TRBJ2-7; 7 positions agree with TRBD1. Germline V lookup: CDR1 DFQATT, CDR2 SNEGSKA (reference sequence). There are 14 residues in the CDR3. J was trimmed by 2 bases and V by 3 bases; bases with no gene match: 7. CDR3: CSARIPGQTYEQYF. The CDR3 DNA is TGCAGTGCTAGGATCCCGGGACAGACCTACGAGCAGTACTTC.

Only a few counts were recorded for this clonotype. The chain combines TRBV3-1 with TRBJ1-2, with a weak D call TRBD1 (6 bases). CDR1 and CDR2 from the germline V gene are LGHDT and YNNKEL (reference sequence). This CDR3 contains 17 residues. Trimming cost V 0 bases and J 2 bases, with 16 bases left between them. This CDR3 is CASSQDPRGRENYGYTF. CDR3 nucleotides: TGTGCCAGCAGCCAAGATCCCAGGGGCAGGGAGAACTATGGCTACACCTTC.

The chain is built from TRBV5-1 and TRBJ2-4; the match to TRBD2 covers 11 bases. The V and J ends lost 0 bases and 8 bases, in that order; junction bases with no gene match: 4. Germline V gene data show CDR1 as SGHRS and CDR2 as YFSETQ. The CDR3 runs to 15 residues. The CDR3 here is CASSLDASGRYIQYF. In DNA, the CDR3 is TGCGCCAGCAGCTTGGACGCTAGCGGGAGGTACATTCAGTACTTC.

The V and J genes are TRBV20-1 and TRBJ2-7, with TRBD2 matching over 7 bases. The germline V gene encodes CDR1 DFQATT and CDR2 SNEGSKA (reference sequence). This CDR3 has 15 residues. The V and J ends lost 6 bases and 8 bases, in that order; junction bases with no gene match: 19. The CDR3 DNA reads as TGCAGTGCCCCGGCGGGAGACCCTGGCCCTGACAAGCAGTACTTC. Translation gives CSAPAGDPGPDKQYF.

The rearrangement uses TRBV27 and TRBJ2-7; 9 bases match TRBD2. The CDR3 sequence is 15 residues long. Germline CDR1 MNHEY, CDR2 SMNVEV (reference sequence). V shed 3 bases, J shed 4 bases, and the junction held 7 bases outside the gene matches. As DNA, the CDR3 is TGTGCCAGCAGTTTGGGGGGACTAGCTTCTTACGAGCAGTACTTC. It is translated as CASSLGGLASYEQYF.

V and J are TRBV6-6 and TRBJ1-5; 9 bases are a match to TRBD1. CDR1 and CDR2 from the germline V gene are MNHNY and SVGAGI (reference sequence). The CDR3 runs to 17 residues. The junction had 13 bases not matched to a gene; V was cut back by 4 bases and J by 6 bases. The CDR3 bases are TGTGCCAGCAGTTCCTCCCATACGACAGGGGGAGGTCAGCCCCAGCATTTT. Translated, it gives CASSSSHTTGGGQPQHF.

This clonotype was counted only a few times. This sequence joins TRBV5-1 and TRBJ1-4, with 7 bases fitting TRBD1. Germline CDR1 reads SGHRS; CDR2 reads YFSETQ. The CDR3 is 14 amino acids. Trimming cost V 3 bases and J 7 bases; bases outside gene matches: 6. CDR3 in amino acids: CASSYTGEGEKLFF. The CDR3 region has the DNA TGCGCCAGCAGCTATACAGGGGAGGGTGAAAAACTGTTTTTT.

The CDR3 here is CASSVGLMDGELFF. CDR3 DNA sequence: TGTGCCAGCAGCGTAGGACTAATGGACGGGGAGCTGTTTTTT. This chain links TRBV9 with TRBJ2-2; maybe TRBD2 (5 bases). CDR1 and CDR2 (germline): SGDLS, YYNGEE. The CDR3 length is 14 residues. The V and J ends lost 0 bases and 7 bases respectively, with 10 bases between them.

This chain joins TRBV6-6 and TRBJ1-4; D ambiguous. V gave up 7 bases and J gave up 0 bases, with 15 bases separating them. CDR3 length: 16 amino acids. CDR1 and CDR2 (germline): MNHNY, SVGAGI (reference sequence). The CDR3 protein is CASTKRGKATNEKLFF. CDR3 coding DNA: TGTGCCAGCACCAAGAGAGGAAAAGCAACTAATGAAAAACTGTTTTTT.

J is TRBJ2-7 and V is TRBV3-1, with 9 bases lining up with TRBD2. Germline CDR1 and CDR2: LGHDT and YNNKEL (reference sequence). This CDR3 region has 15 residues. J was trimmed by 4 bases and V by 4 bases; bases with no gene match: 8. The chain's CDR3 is CASSLGLAQRYEQYF. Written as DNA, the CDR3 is TGTGCCAGCAGCCTAGGACTAGCGCAAAGATACGAGCAGTACTTC.

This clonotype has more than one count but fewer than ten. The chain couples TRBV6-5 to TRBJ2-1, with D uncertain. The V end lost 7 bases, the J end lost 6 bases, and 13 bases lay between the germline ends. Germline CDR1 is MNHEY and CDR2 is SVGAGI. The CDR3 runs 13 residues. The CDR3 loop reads CASTDRLGNEQFF. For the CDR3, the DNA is TGTGCCAGCACCGATAGACTCGGCAATGAGCAGTTCTTC.

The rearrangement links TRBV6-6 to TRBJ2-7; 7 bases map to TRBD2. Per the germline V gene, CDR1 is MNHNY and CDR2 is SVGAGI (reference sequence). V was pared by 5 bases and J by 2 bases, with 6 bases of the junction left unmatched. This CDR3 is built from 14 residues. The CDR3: CASSAKAGTYEQYF. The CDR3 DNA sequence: TGTGCCAGCAGTGCTAAAGCGGGGACCTACGAGCAGTACTTC.

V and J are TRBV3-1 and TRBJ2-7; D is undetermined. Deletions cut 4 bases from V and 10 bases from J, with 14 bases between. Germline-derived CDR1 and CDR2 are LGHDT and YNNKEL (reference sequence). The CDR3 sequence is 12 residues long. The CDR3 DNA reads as TGTGCCAGCAGCCTGGAGTATCGGGCCCAGTACTTC. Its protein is CASSLEYRAQYF.

The CDR3 protein is CASSTQGRKGAGYTF. The CDR3 region has the DNA TGTGCCAGCAGTACCCAGGGACGGAAGGGAGCTGGCTACACCTTC. The chain uses TRBV12-3 or TRBV12-4 and TRBJ1-2; perhaps TRBD1 as D (5 bases). The germline V and J ends were trimmed by 5 bases and 7 bases, with 20 bases remaining between them. The CDR3 sequence is 15 residues long.

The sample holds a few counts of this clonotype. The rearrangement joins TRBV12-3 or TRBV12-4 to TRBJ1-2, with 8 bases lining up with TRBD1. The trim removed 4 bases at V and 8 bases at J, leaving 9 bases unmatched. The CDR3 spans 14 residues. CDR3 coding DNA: TGTGCCAGCAGTTCATCTGACAGGGGTCACGGCTACACCTTC. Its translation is CASSSSDRGHGYTF.

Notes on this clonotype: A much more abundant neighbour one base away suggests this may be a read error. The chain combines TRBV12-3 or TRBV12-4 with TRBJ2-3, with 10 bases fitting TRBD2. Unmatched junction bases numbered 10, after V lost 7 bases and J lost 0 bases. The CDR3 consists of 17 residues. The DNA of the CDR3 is TGTGCCAGCAAGCCAGGTAGCGGGGGGATCAGCACAGATACGCAGTATTTT. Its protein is CASKPGSGGISTDTQYF.

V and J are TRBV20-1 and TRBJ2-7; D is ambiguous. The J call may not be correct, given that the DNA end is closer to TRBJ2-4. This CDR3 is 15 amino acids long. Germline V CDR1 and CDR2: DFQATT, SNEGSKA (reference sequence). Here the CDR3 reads CSASSNWQSKNIQYF. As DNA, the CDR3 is TGCAGTGCTAGTAGTAACTGGCAGTCGAAAAACATTCAGTACTTC.

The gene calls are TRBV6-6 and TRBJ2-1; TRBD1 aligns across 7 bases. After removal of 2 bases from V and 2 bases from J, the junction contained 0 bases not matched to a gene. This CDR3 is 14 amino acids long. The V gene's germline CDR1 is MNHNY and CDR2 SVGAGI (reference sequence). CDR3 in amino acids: CASSYDRAYNEQFF. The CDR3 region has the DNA TGTGCCAGCAGTTACGACAGGGCCTACAATGAGCAGTTCTTC.

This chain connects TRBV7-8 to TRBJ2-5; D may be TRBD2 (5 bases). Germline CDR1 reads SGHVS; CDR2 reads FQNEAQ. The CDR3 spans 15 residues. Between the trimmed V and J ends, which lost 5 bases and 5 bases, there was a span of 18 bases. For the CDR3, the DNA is TGTGCCAGCAGCCCGAGGGTGTTGAGTGGGGAGACCCAGTACTTC. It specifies CASSPRVLSGETQYF.

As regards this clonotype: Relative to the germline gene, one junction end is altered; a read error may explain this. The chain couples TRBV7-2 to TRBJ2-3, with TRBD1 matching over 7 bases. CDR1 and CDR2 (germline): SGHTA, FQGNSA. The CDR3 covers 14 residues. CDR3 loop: CAISPRTGPDTQYF. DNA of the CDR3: TGTGCCATCAGCCCCCGGACAGGTCCGGATACGCAGTATTTT.